This entry lists 23 T cell receptor beta chains sequenced from one sample in a study of radiation and T cells in renal cell carcinoma. Time point here: blood 2 weeks post-SBRT. Treatment indicated: 15 Gy SBRT to primary tumor, nephrectomy 4 weeks later. Assay used: immunoSEQ multiplex PCR; TCRdb lists only in-frame clones, some missing. The sample contains approximately 75,000 clones, roughly 80% of which appear only once. Material: blood, obtained from a patient whose treatment included radiotherapy and nephrectomy. These TCRs come from a man in his sixties with renal cell carcinoma.

This clone was counted many times. The rearrangement uses TRBV18 and TRBJ2-7; D is undetermined. The CDR3 covers 13 residues. V was clipped by 2 bases and J by 3 bases, with 8 bases between them. The germline CDR1 and CDR2 sequences are KGHSH and LQKENI. CDR3 DNA: TGTGCCAGCTCACCAGGGCAGGTCTACGAGCAGTACTTC. Translated, it gives CASSPGQVYEQYF.

CDR3 bases: TGTGCCAGCTCACCACCCCTAGCCACAGATACGCAGTATTTT. Translating it yields CASSPPLATDTQYF. The rearrangement uses TRBV18 and TRBJ2-3; D is possibly TRBD2 (5 bases). Germline V gives CDR1 KGHSH, CDR2 LQKENI. V was clipped by 0 bases and J by 2 bases, with 6 bases between them. The CDR3 totals 14 residues.

The V call is TRBV6-1, the J call TRBJ2-7; D is unclear. CDR3 length: 12 residues. V was clipped by 8 bases and J by 6 bases, with 14 bases between them. Germline CDR1 MNHNS, CDR2 SASEGT. The CDR3 sequence is CASRLVGLEQYF. The CDR3 nucleotides read TGTGCCAGCCGCCTAGTGGGCCTCGAGCAGTACTTC.

This chain uses TRBV7-9 with TRBJ2-7; 8 nucleotides agree with TRBD1. The CDR3 is 17 amino acids. CDR1 and CDR2 from the germline V gene are SEHNR and FQNEAQ (reference sequence). Trimming at V came to 3 bases and at J to 1 base, leaving 11 bases not matched to a gene. The CDR3 region has the DNA TGTGCCAGCAGCTTGGCCTTTGGACAGGGCGATTCCTACGAGCAGTACTTC. It is translated as CASSLAFGQGDSYEQYF.

The table lists this clone with a few counts. The CDR3 loop reads CASSLAPAPSSGNTIYF. The CDR3, as DNA: TGCGCCAGCAGCTTGGCCCCCGCTCCGTCCTCTGGAAACACCATATATTTT. The rearrangement links TRBV5-1 to TRBJ1-3; D is unclear. V was cut by 0 bases and J by 0 bases, with 13 bases left in between. Germline CDR1 reads SGHRS; CDR2 reads YFSETQ. The CDR3 is 17 residues long. The full variable domain, in which reference TRBV5-1 and TRBJ1-3 provide the parts outside the CDR3, is KAGVTQTPRYLIKTRGQQVTLSCSPISGHRSVSWYQQTPGQGLQFLFEYFSETQRNKGNFPGRFSGRQFSNSRSEMNVSTLELGDSALYLCASSLAPAPSSGNTIYFGEGSWLTVV.

The CDR3 loop is CASLQRRGVDGYTF. In DNA, the CDR3 is TGTGCCAGCCTCCAACGCAGGGGGGTGGATGGCTACACCTTC. V gene TRBV28 combines with J gene TRBJ1-2; the match to TRBD1 covers 7 bases. V shed 8 bases and J 6 bases; nucleotides not matched to a gene: 12. The germline V gene encodes CDR1 MDHEN and CDR2 SYDVKM. The CDR3 has 14 amino acids.

The rearrangement uses TRBV4-2 and TRBJ1-4; TRBD1 is a possible D gene (5 bases). The CDR3 runs 17 residues. Germline V lookup: CDR1 LGHNA, CDR2 YNFKEQ. Trimming stripped 5 bases from V and 4 bases from J, with 20 bases between. The CDR3 DNA sequence: TGTGCCAGCAGCTTTAGGGTCTCGGGGGATAATAATGAAAAACTGTTTTTT. As protein: CASSFRVSGDNNEKLFF.

The CDR3 loop reads CASSWSGGSTNEKLFF. The CDR3 DNA reads as TGTGCCAGCAGTTGGTCGGGAGGGTCAACTAATGAAAAACTGTTTTTT. The chain couples TRBV2 to TRBJ1-4, with D uncertain. V was clipped by 5 bases and J by 0 bases, with 13 bases between them. This CDR3 has 16 residues. From germline, CDR1 is SNHLY and CDR2 FYNNEI.

The chain is built from TRBV10-3 and TRBJ2-7, with TRBD2 identical over 7 bases. The CDR3 runs 15 residues. Germline values: CDR1 ENHRY, CDR2 SYGVKD. With V trimmed by 10 bases and J by 0 bases, 12 bases remained unmatched. For the CDR3, the DNA is TGTGCCACCTGGAAAGGGCGGGAGAGCTCCTACGAGCAGTACTTC. Protein: CATWKGRESSYEQYF.

The chain links TRBV5-4 to TRBJ2-3, with 7 bases that match TRBD2. The CDR3 is 16 amino acids. The germline V gene encodes CDR1 SGHNT and CDR2 YYREEE (reference sequence). Trimming removed 4 bases from V and 0 bases from J; junction bases left unmatched: 8. The CDR3 region is CASSVRYSGSTDTQYF. CDR3 bases: TGTGCCAGCAGCGTAAGGTATAGCGGGAGCACAGATACGCAGTATTTT. The full variable domain, its missing parts supplied by reference TRBV5-4 and TRBJ2-3, is ETGVTQSPTHLIKTRGQQVTLRCSSQSGHNTVSWYQQALGQGPQFIFQYYREEENGRGNFPPRFSGLQFPNYSSELNVNALELDDSALYLCASSVRYSGSTDTQYFGPGTRLTVL.

The chain couples TRBV6-1 to TRBJ2-7; 9 bases line up with TRBD1. From germline, CDR1 is MNHNS and CDR2 SASEGT. CDR3 length equals 13 residues. J gave up 5 bases and V 4 bases, and 3 bases lay outside the gene matches. CDR3: CASSAGQGDEQYF. CDR3 sequence (DNA): TGTGCCAGCAGTGCGGGACAGGGCGACGAGCAGTACTTC.

The V and J genes are TRBV19 and TRBJ1-5; a possible D gene is TRBD1 (5 bases). The length of the CDR3 is 14 residues. V was trimmed by 3 bases and J by 7 bases, leaving 13 bases between them. Germline CDR1 is LNHDA and CDR2 is SQIVND (reference sequence). This CDR3 reads CASSMGGRDQPQHF. DNA of the CDR3: TGTGCCAGTAGTATGGGAGGCAGGGACCAGCCCCAGCATTTT.

The chain is built from TRBV15 and TRBJ2-5, with D uncertain. This CDR3 has 13 amino acids. V lost 1 base, J lost 11 bases, and 14 bases lay in between. Germline lookup yields CDR1 LNHNV and CDR2 YYDKDF (reference sequence). The CDR3, as DNA: TGTGCCACCAGCAGAGCCCCCGATGGCCAGCAGTACTTC. Translated, it gives CATSRAPDGQQYF.

V gene TRBV30 combines with J gene TRBJ1-5; D gene unclear. The CDR3 extends over 17 amino acids. The V gene lost 0 bases and the J gene lost 4 bases, with 19 bases spanning the gap. Germline CDR1 and CDR2: GTSNPN and SVGIG (reference sequence). The chain's CDR3 is CAWSVFSAPSPNQPQHF. The CDR3 DNA follows: TGTGCCTGGAGTGTATTTTCGGCCCCCTCTCCTAATCAGCCCCAGCATTTT.

This chain connects TRBV2 to TRBJ2-3; D is perhaps TRBD2 (6 bases). This CDR3 region has 13 residues. From germline, CDR1 is SNHLY and CDR2 FYNNEI. V was trimmed by 8 bases and J by 6 bases, leaving 15 bases between them. The CDR3 here is CASEHGSTDTQYF. In DNA form, the CDR3 reads TGTGCCAGCGAGCACGGGAGTACCGATACGCAGTATTTT.

J is TRBJ1-1 and V is TRBV25-1; a weak D match, TRBD1 (5 bases). The CDR3 consists of 11 residues. The germline V gene encodes CDR1 MGHDK and CDR2 SYGVNS. CDR3 amino acids: CAGTVNTEAFF. Here the CDR3 DNA reads TGTGCAGGGACGGTGAACACTGAAGCTTTCTTT.

In its sample, this clone was seen a few times. This chain joins TRBV6-5 and TRBJ1-2; the match to TRBD1 covers 7 bases. The ends lost 6 bases at V and 3 bases at J; junction bases unmatched: 4. Germline lookup yields CDR1 MNHEY and CDR2 SVGAGI. The CDR3 consists of 13 residues. CDR3 region: CASRAQGYYGYTF. CDR3 coding DNA: TGTGCCAGCAGGGCACAGGGGTACTATGGCTACACCTTC.

This chain connects TRBV14 to TRBJ2-1, with D maybe TRBD2 (5 bases). V shed 0 bases and J shed 1 base, with 10 bases lying between them. This CDR3 is 16 amino acids long. From germline, CDR1 is SGHDN and CDR2 FVKESK. The CDR3 bases are TGTGCCAGCAGCCAAGATCGCGGGTCGTCCTACAATGAGCAGTTCTTC. This encodes CASSQDRGSSYNEQFF.

The chain recombines TRBV7-9 with TRBJ2-7, with 13 bases identical to TRBD2. The CDR3 has 15 amino acids. The germline V gene encodes CDR1 SEHNR and CDR2 FQNEAQ (reference sequence). J was trimmed by 6 bases and V by 4 bases; bases with no gene match: 6. The DNA of the CDR3 is TGTGCCAGCAGCTCAGGACTAGCGGGAGTCTCCGAGCAGTACTTC. Translation gives CASSSGLAGVSEQYF.

The chain uses TRBV7-2 and TRBJ2-1, with 9 nucleotides matching TRBD2. CDR3 length: 14 residues. The V segment lost 3 bases and the J segment 12 bases; nucleotides outside the gene matches: 9. The germline V gene has CDR1 SGHTA and CDR2 FQGNSA. The CDR3 nucleotides are TGTGCCAGCAGCTTCGATGGCTCAGCGGGAGGGCAGTTCTTC. Translation: CASSFDGSAGGQFF.

The sample holds one count of this clone. The V and J genes are TRBV7-3 and TRBJ2-3; D assignment may be TRBD1 or TRBD2 (6 bases each). There are 14 residues in the CDR3. Trimming pared 3 bases from V and 2 bases from J, leaving 9 bases between. Germline assignment: CDR1 SGHTA and CDR2 FQGTGA. CDR3 nucleotide sequence: TGTGCCAGCAGCTTGAGGGGGGACACAGATACGCAGTATTTT. The encoded protein is CASSLRGDTDTQYF.

The chain couples TRBV10-3 to TRBJ2-2; perhaps TRBD1 as D (5 bases). The V gene lost 2 bases and the J gene lost 7 bases, with 17 bases spanning the gap. The CDR3 has 16 amino acids. The V gene's germline CDR1 is ENHRY and CDR2 SYGVKD. CDR3 DNA sequence: TGTGCCATCAGTGAGAGGCCTCAGGGCAATAACGGGGAGCTGTTTTTT. This sequence encodes CAISERPQGNNGELFF.

The J gene is TRBJ2-5, the V gene TRBV7-8; D call uncertain. V gave up 11 bases and J gave up 4 bases, with 11 bases separating them. There are 11 residues in the CDR3. Germline loops: CDR1 SGHVS, CDR2 FQNEAQ. Here the CDR3 reads CAAGHGETQYF. Here the CDR3 DNA reads TGTGCCGCCGGCCATGGAGAGACCCAGTACTTC.